This TCR beta chain was obtained from a study of blood T cell repertoires in COVID-19. In the study overall: COVID-19 samples, acute and convalescent, were from the United States, Italy and Spain. PBMCs, B-cell-depleted T cells, or T cells were the source of the cDNA or gDNA that made up the material.

In the authors' methods: Amplification from reference gene primers served as the basis for estimated nucleated cell counts. TCRdb's copy holds only in-frame clones and misses some; the assay was immunoSEQ multiplex PCR. V, J and clone size are taken as reported in that table, and D and trimming were inferred from the DNA itself. The sample lists around 120,000 clones, roughly 79% occurring once. CDR1 is SEHNR, CDR2 FQNEAQ, per germline (reference sequence). Trimming cost V 6 bases and J 4 bases, with 10 bases left between them. This CDR3 spans 13 amino acids. The clonotype was recovered from a man between 65 and 85 years old with acute or convalescent COVID-19. The rearrangement links TRBV7-9 to TRBJ1-3, with D unclear. Source material: peripheral blood. This CDR3 is CASRPIQGNTIYF. The CDR3 DNA follows: TGTGCCAGCAGACCTATACAGGGAAACACCATATATTTT.